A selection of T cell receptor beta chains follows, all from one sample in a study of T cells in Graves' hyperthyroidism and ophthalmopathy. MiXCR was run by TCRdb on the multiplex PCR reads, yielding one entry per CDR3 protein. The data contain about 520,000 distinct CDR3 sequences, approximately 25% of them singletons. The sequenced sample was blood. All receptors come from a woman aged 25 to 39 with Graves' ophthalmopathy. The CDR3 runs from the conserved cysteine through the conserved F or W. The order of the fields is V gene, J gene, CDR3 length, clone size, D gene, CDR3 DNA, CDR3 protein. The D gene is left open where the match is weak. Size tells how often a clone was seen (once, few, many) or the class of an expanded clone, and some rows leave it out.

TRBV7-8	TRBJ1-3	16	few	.	TGTGCCAGCAGCCTGGGAGCCCGAGGGACAGGAAACACCATATATTTT	CASSLGARGTGNTIYF
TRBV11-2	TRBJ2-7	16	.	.	TGTGCCAGCAGCCCCCAAGGGGGGGGAGCCTCCTACGAGCAGTACTTC	CASSPQGGGASYEQYF
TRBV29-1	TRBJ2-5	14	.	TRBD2	TGCAGCGTTTTTAGCGGGAGGGCCGGAGAGACCCAGTACTTC	CSVFSGRAGETQYF
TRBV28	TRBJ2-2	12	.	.	TGTGCCAGCACCCGGGAGATCGGGGAGCTGTTTTTT	CASTREIGELFF
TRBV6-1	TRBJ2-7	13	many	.	TGTGCCACCCGGGGCAGGGATTGGTACGAGCAGTACTTC	CATRGRDWYEQYF
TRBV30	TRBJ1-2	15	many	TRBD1	TGTACCTGGAGGCTACAGGGGACTCAACACTATGGCTACACCTTC	CTWRLQGTQHYGYTF
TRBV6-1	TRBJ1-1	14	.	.	TGTGCCAGCACCTCCGACAGAGAGAACACTGAAGCTTTCTTT	CASTSDRENTEAFF
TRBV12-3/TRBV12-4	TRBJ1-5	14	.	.	TGTGCCAGCAGTTTTGAGGGGGAGAATCAGCCCCAGCATTTT	CASSFEGENQPQHF
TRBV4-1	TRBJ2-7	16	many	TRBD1	TGCGCCAGCAGCCAACCTATGGGACAGTTTCCCTACGAGCAGTACTTC	CASSQPMGQFPYEQYF
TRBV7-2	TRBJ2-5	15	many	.	TGTGCCAGCAGCTTAGTCTTGACCTGGGGGGAGACCCAGTACTTC	CASSLVLTWGETQYF
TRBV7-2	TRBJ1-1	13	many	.	TGTGCCAGCAGCTTTAACAGAGACACTGAAGCTTTCTTT	CASSFNRDTEAFF
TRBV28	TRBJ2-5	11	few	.	TGTGCCAGCGCCCTGGAAGAGACCCAGTACTTC	CASALEETQYF
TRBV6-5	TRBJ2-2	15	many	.	TGTGCCAGCATGGGACACCCCGGTCAGGCCGGGGAGCTGTTTTTT	CASMGHPGQAGELFF
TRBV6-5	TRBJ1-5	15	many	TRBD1	TGTGCCAGCAGTACGACAGGGGATAGCAATCAGCCCCAGCATTTT	CASSTTGDSNQPQHF
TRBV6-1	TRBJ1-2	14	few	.	TGTGCCAGCAGGCTAAATACAGGGCTGCAGGGCTACACCTTC	CASRLNTGLQGYTF
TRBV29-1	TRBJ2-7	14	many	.	TGCAGCGTTGCGGCAGGGGAGGGACCCTACGAGCAGTACTTC	CSVAAGEGPYEQYF
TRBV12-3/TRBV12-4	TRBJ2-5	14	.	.	TGTGCCAGCAGCCGTCTAGGGTCTCAAGAGACCCAGTACTTC	CASSRLGSQETQYF
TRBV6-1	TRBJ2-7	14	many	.	TGTGCCAGCAGTGAAGTCCCAGGGTCCTACGAGCAGTACTTC	CASSEVPGSYEQYF
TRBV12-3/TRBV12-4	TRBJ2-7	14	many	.	TGTGCCAGCAGTTTAGGTACGGGGACCAAGGGGCAGTACTTC	CASSLGTGTKGQYF
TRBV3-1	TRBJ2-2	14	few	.	TGTGCCAGCAGCCCCCGGTTGGGCACCGGGGAGCTGTTTTTT	CASSPRLGTGELFF
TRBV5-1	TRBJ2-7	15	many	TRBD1	TGCGCCAGCAGCTTGGTTGGGACAGGGGACTACGAGCAGTACTTC	CASSLVGTGDYEQYF
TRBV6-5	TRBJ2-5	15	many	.	TGTGCCAGCAGTTCTCCAGGGGAGGGTATAGAGACCCAGTACTTC	CASSSPGEGIETQYF
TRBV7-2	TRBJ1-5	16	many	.	TGTGCCAGCAGCTTAGTTGCAGGGGCCAGCAATCAGCCCCAGCATTTT	CASSLVAGASNQPQHF
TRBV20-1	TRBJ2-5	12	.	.	TGCAGCCAATCTCACGGCCAAGAGACCCAGTACTTC	CSQSHGQETQYF
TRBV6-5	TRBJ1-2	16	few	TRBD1	TGTGCCAGCAGTTACGCTGGGGGACAGGAAGCCTATGGCTACACCTTC	CASSYAGGQEAYGYTF
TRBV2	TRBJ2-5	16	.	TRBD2	TGTGCCAGCAGTATACTAGCGGGGGGGCCGCGGGAGACCCAGTACTTC	CASSILAGGPRETQYF
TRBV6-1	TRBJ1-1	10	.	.	TGTGCCAGCAGTGAATATGGTGCTTTCTTT	CASSEYGAFF
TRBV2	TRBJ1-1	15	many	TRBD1	TGTGCCAGCAGTCCCGGGACAGGAGCGAACACTGAAGCTTTCTTT	CASSPGTGANTEAFF
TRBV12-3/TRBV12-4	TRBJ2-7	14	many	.	TGTGCCAGCAGTTTCAACAGGCTCACCTACGAGCAGTACTTC	CASSFNRLTYEQYF
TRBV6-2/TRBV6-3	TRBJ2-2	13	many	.	TGTGCCAGCAGTTTCTTGAACACCGGGGAGCTGTTTTTT	CASSFLNTGELFF
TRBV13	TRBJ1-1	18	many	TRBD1	TGTGCCAGCAGCTCACCAAGACAGGGCGCCCTTATGAACACTGAAGCTTTCTTT	CASSSPRQGALMNTEAFF
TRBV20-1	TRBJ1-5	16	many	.	TGCAGTGCCCACCTCCTCCTCGACAGGACCAATCAGCCCCAGCATTTT	CSAHLLLDRTNQPQHF
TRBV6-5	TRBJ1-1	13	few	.	TGTGCCAGCGTTGGACTTATGAACACTGAAGCTTTCTTT	CASVGLMNTEAFF
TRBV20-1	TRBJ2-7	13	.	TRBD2	TGCAGTGCTCTACCTAGCGGACCTTACGAGCAGTACTTC	CSALPSGPYEQYF
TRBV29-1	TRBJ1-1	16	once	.	TGCAGCGTCACAGAACCGGGCCTCAAGATGAACACTGAAGCTTTCTTT	CSVTEPGLKMNTEAFF
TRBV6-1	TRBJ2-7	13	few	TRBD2	TGTGCCAGCGGGACGGGGGGGGCGCGGGAGCAGTACTTC	CASGTGGAREQYF
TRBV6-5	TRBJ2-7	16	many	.	TGTGCCAGCAGTTACTATCAGGGGACTTTCTCTTACGAGCAGTACTTC	CASSYYQGTFSYEQYF
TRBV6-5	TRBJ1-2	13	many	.	TGTGCCAGCAGTTACTCAGGGGATTATGGCTACACCTTC	CASSYSGDYGYTF
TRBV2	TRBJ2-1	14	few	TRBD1	TGTGCCAGCAGTGTGGGACAGGGTTACAATGAGCAGTTCTTC	CASSVGQGYNEQFF
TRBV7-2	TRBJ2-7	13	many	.	TGTGCCAGCAGCTTATTTGCGGGCTACGAGCAGTACTTC	CASSLFAGYEQYF
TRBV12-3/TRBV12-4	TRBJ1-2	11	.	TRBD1	TGTGCCAGCAGTACCACAGGGGGGATGGGATTC	CASSTTGGMGF
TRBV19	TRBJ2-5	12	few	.	TGTGCCAGTAGTTGGGTGGGGGAGACCCAGTACTTC	CASSWVGETQYF